This T cell receptor (beta chain) was sequenced for a study of post-analysis software for immune sequencing data. In the study overall: Relapsing-remitting, secondary progressive and progressive-relapsing forms of multiple sclerosis all featured among disease courses. Whole-study results and caveats: Included in a set of roughly five TRBV segments more frequent in patients than controls were TRBV5-6, TRBV5-1 and TRBV20-1. Analysis by F measure revealed that same-batch samples clustered strongly together. Those with multiple sclerosis, the patient group, showed significantly lower normalized Chao1 diversity than controls.

Deletions cut 6 bases from V and 4 bases from J, with 16 bases between. The CDR3 loop spans 15 amino acids. Germline CDR1 reads KGHSH; CDR2 reads LQKENI. Unique molecular identifiers had been added to the TCR beta cDNA libraries. T cells, roughly 0.9 to 11 million of them, yielded about half a million cDNA molecules. Via MiXCR, TCRdb re-called the PCR reads, giving one row per CDR3 protein. There are hundreds of thousands of distinct CDR3 sequences in the sample; about 40% occur only once, and less than 10% lies in the top ten. As for this clonotype: Its antigen remains unknown.

The sequencing sample was made of blood. The TCR sequence derives from a girl between 2 and 10 years old with multiple sclerosis. V is TRBV18 and J is TRBJ2-1; D unclear. In DNA form, the CDR3 reads TGTGCCAGCTCCGCCACCGGCCCCATATACAATGAGCAGTTCTTC. This encodes CASSATGPIYNEQFF.